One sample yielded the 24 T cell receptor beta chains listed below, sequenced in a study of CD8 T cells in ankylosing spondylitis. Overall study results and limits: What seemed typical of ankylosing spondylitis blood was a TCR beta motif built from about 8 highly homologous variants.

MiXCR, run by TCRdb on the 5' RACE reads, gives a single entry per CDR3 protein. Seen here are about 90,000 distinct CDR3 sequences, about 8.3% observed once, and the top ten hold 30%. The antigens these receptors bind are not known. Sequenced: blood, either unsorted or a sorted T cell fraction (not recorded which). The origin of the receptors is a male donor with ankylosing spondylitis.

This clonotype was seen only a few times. The CDR3 protein is CASSFFGSGANVLTF. CDR3 nucleotide sequence: TGTGCCAGCAGCTTTTTCGGCTCTGGGGCCAACGTCCTGACTTTC. J is TRBJ2-6 and V is TRBV5-6; the D is unclear. This CDR3 is 15 amino acids long. The germline V gene has CDR1 SGHDT and CDR2 YYEEEE. V lost 2 bases, J lost 0 bases, and 6 bases lay in between.

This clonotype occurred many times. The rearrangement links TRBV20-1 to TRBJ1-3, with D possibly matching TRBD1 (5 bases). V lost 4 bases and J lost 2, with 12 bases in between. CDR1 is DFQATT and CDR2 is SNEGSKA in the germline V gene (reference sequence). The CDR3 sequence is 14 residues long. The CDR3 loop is CSAKLVGAGNTIYF. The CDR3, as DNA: TGCAGTGCTAAATTGGTAGGGGCTGGAAACACCATATATTTT.

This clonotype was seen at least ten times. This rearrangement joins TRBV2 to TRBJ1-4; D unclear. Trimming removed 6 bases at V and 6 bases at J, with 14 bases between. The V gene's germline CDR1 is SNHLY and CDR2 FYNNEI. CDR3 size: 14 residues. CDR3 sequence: CASSFHPADEKLFF. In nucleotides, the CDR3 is TGTGCCAGCAGCTTCCACCCCGCCGATGAAAAACTGTTTTTT.

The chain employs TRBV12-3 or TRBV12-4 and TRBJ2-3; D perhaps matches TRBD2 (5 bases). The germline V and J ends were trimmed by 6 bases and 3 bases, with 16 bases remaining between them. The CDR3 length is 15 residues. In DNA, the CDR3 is TGTGCCAGCAGCCGTCGTGAGGGAAGAACAGATACGCAGTATTTT. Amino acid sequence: CASSRREGRTDTQYF.

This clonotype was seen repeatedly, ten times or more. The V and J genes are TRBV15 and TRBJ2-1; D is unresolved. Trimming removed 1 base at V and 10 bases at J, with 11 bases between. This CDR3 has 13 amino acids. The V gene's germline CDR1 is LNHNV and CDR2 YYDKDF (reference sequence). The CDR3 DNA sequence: TGTGCCACCAGCAGAGTTTGGGTAAGGGAGCAGTTCTTC. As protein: CATSRVWVREQFF. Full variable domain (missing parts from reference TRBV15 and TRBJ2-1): DAMVIQNPRYQVTQFGKPVTLSCSQTLNHNVMYWYQQKSSQAPKLLFHYYDKDFNNEADTPDNFQSRRPNTSFCFLDIRSPGLGDTAMYLCATSRVWVREQFFGPGTRLTVL.

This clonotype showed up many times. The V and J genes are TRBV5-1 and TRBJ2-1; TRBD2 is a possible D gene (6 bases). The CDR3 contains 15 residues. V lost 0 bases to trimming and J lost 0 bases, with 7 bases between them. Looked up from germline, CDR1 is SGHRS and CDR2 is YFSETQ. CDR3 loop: CASSLDGSSYNEQFF. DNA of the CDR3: TGCGCCAGCAGCTTGGACGGGAGCTCCTACAATGAGCAGTTCTTC.

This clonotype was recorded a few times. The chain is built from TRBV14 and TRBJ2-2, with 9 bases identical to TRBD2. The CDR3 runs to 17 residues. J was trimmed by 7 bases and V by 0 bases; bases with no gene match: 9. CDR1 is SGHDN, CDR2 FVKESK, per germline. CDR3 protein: CASSQDRTSGSLGELFF. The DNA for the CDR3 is TGTGCCAGCAGCCAAGATCGTACTAGCGGGTCGCTCGGGGAGCTGTTTTTT.

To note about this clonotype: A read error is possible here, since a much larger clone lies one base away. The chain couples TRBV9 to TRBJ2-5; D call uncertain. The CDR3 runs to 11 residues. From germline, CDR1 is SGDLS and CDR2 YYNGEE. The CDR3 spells CASSSGETQHF. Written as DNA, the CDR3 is TGTGCCAGCAGTTCAGGAGAGACCCAGCACTTC.

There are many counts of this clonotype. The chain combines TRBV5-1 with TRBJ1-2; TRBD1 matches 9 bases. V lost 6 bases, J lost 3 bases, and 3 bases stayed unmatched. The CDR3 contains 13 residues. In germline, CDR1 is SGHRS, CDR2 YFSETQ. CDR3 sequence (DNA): TGCGCCAGCAAACAGGGGGCCGACTATGGCTACACCTTC. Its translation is CASKQGADYGYTF.

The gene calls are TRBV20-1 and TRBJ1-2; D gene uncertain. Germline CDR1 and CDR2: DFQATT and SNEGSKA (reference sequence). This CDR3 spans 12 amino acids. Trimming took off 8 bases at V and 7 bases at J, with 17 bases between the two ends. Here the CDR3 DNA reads TGCAGTTGCCGAGGGCCCGAGGGTGGCTACACCTTC. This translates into CSCRGPEGGYTF.

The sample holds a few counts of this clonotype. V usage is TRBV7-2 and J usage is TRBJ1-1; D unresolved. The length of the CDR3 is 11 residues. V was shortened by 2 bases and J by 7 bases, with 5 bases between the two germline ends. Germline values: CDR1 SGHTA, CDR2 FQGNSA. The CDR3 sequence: CASSLLGEAFF. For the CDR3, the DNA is TGTGCCAGCAGCTTACTTGGTGAAGCTTTCTTT.

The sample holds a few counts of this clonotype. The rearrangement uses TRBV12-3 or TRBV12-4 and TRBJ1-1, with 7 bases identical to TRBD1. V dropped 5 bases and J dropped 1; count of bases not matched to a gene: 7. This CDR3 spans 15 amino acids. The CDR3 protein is CASSHPGQKNTEAFF. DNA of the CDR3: TGTGCCAGCAGTCATCCGGGACAGAAGAACACTGAAGCTTTCTTT.

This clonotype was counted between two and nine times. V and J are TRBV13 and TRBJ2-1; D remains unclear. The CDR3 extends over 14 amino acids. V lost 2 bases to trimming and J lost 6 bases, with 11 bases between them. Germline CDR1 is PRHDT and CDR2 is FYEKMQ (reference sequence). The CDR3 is CASSLLAEPNEQFF. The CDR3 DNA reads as TGTGCCAGCAGCTTATTGGCGGAGCCCAATGAGCAGTTCTTC.

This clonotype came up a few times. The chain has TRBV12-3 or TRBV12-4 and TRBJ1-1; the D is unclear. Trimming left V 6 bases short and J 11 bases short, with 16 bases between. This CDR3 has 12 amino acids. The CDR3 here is CASSSGAVGAFF. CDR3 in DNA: TGTGCCAGCAGCTCGGGCGCAGTTGGGGCTTTCTTT.

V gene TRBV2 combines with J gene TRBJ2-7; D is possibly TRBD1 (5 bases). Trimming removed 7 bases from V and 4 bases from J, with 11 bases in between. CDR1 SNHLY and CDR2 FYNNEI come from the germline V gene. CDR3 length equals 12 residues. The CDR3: CASTTGSYEQYF. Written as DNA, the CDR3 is TGTGCCAGCACCACAGGTTCTTACGAGCAGTACTTC.

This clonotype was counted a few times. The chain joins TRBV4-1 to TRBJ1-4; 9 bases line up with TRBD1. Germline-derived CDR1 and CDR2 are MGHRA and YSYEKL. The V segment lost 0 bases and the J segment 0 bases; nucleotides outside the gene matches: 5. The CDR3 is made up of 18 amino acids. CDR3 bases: TGCGCCAGCAGCCAAGAGCCGGGACAGGGTTCAACTAATGAAAAACTGTTTTTT. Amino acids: CASSQEPGQGSTNEKLFF.

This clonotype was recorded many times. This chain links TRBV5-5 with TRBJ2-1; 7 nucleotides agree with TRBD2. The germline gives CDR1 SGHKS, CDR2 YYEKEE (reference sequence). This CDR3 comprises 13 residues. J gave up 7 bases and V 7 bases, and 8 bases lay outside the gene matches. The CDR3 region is CASAPGLWNEQFF. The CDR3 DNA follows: TGTGCCAGCGCCCCGGGACTATGGAATGAGCAGTTCTTC.

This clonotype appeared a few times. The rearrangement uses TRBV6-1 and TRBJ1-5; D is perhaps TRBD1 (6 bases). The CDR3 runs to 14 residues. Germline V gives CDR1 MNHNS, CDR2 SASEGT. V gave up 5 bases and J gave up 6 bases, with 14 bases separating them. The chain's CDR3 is CASSLNREGQPQHF. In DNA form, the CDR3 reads TGTGCCAGCAGTCTCAACAGGGAGGGTCAGCCCCAGCATTTT.

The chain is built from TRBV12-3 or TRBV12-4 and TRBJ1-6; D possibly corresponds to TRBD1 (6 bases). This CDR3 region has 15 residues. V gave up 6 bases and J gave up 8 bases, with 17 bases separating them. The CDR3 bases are TGTGCCAGCAGGGGGTGGGGACAATTGGATTCACCCCTCCACTTT. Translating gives CASRGWGQLDSPLHF.

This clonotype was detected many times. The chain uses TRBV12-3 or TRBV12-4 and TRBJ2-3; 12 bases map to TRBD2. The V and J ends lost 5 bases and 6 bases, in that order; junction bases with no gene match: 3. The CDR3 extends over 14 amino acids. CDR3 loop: CASSPGTSGDTQYF. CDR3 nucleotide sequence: TGTGCCAGCAGTCCCGGGACTAGCGGGGATACGCAGTATTTT.

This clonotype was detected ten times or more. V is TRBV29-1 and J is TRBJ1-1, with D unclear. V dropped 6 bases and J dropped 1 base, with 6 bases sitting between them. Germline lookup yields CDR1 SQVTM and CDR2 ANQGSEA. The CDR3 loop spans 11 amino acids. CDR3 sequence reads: CSVPRNTEAFF. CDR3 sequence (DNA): TGCAGCGTCCCCAGGAACACTGAAGCTTTCTTT.

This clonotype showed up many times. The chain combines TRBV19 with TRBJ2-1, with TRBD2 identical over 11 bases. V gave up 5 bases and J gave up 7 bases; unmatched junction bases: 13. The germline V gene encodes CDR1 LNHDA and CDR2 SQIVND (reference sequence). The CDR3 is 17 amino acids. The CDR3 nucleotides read TGTGCCAGTAGTTCCCTCGTAGCGGGAGGGCCTCGGAATGAGCAGTTCTTC. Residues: CASSSLVAGGPRNEQFF.

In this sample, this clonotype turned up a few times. This CDR3 is CSATPEWDDGYTF. In DNA form, the CDR3 reads TGCAGTGCTACACCGGAATGGGACGATGGCTACACCTTC. J is TRBJ1-2 and V is TRBV20-1; tentatively, D is TRBD1 (5 bases). Germline V gene sequence: CDR1 DFQATT, CDR2 SNEGSKA (reference sequence). The CDR3 loop spans 13 amino acids. V was trimmed by 4 bases and J by 6 bases, leaving 15 bases between them.

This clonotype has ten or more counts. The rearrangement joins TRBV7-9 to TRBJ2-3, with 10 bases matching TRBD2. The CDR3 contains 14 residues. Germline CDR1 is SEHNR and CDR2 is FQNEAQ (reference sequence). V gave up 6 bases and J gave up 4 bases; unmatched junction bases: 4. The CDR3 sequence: CASSSSGRSDTQYF. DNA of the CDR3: TGTGCCAGCAGTTCTAGCGGGAGATCAGATACGCAGTATTTT.